These 11 T cell receptor beta chains originate from one sample sequenced in a study of graft-versus-host responses after intestinal transplantation. No cognate antigen is known for these TCRs. Profiling relied on immunoSEQ multiplex PCR, and the TCRdb table lists in-frame clones only, not all of them. The sample consists of over 85,000 clones, approximately 92% of them appearing once. The specimen was unstimulated CD8+ T cells sorted from spleen or lymph node cells, collected before intestinal transplant. These receptors came from a human donor who received an intestinal transplant.

The chain uses TRBV2 and TRBJ2-7; the D gene is possibly TRBD2 (6 bases). The CDR3 is 15 residues long. The germline V gene encodes CDR1 SNHLY and CDR2 FYNNEI. V was clipped by 8 bases and J by 2 bases, with 19 bases between them. The DNA for the CDR3 is TGTGCCAGCCAAAGCGCCGGGGACTTTGCCTACGAGCAGTACTTC. As protein: CASQSAGDFAYEQYF.

The V gene is TRBV6-5, the J gene TRBJ1-5; D not resolved. The CDR3 sequence is 16 residues long. Germline V gene sequence: CDR1 MNHEY, CDR2 SVGAGI. V dropped 4 bases and J dropped 3 bases, with 16 bases sitting between them. CDR3 bases: TGTGCCAGCAGTTCCCAGGAAGCCCGCGTCAATCAGCCCCAGCATTTT. It translates to CASSSQEARVNQPQHF.

V is TRBV11-2 and J is TRBJ2-7; TRBD2 is a possible D gene (5 bases). Looked up from germline, CDR1 is SGHAT and CDR2 is FQNNGV. V lost 6 bases and J 6 bases, leaving 18 bases between the germline ends. There are 14 residues in the CDR3. CDR3 protein: CASSFPGLGPEQYF. The CDR3, as DNA: TGTGCCAGCAGTTTTCCCGGACTTGGGCCCGAGCAGTACTTC.

The rearrangement joins TRBV30 to TRBJ2-2; weak D call: TRBD1 (6 bases). The CDR3 spans 15 residues. Germline V gene sequence: CDR1 GTSNPN, CDR2 SVGIG (reference sequence). The V and J ends lost 0 bases and 0 bases respectively, with 8 bases between them. CDR3 sequence (DNA): TGTGCCTGGAGTGTCGGGACAACGAACACCGGGGAGCTGTTTTTT. Its translation: CAWSVGTTNTGELFF. The entire variable domain, with the rest obtained from reference TRBV30 and TRBJ2-2, is as follows: SQTIHQWPATLVQPVGSPLSLECTVEGTSNPNLYWYRQAAGRGLQLLFYSVGIGQISSEVPQNLSASRPQDRQFILSSKKLLLSDSGFYLCAWSVGTTNTGELFFGEGSRLTVL.

This clone was observed once. This chain links TRBV6-6 with TRBJ2-7; 8 bases are shared with TRBD2. The CDR3 covers 12 residues. Germline-derived CDR1 and CDR2 are MNHNY and SVGAGI (reference sequence). Germline trimming cut 6 bases from V and 6 bases from J; bases unmatched to any gene: 4. In nucleotides, the CDR3 is TGTGCCAGCAGCTCCGGGGGGGCCGAGCAGTACTTC. Amino acid sequence: CASSSGGAEQYF.

The chain links TRBV19 to TRBJ1-2; no reliable D call. Trimming removed 0 bases from V and 0 bases from J, with 8 bases in between. This CDR3 is 15 amino acids long. Germline assignment: CDR1 LNHDA and CDR2 SQIVND (reference sequence). Written as DNA, the CDR3 is TGTGCCAGTAGTATAGATCCGGCTGCTAACTATGGCTACACCTTC. This encodes CASSIDPAANYGYTF.

The sample holds one count of this clone. The rearrangement links TRBV5-4 to TRBJ2-5; TRBD1 matches 10 bases. Germline V gene data show CDR1 as SGHNT and CDR2 as YYREEE (reference sequence). The CDR3 extends over 15 amino acids. V lost 4 bases and J lost 4; bases outside the gene matches: 7. This chain's CDR3 is CASSLGQGVRETQYF. CDR3 in DNA: TGTGCCAGCAGCCTAGGACAGGGGGTAAGAGAGACCCAGTACTTC.

The rearrangement uses TRBV6-4 and TRBJ2-7, with TRBD2 matching 12 bases. The CDR3 totals 15 residues. V shed 9 bases, J shed 2 bases, and the junction held 8 bases outside the gene matches. Looked up from germline, CDR1 is MRHNA and CDR2 is SNTAGT. CDR3: CASFEGLAGPYEQYF. The CDR3 DNA follows: TGTGCCAGTTTCGAAGGACTAGCGGGACCCTACGAGCAGTACTTC.

V is TRBV4-1 and J is TRBJ1-3; possible D gene TRBD1, 5 bases. CDR1 and CDR2 from the germline V gene are MGHRA and YSYEKL. The V end lost 0 bases, the J end lost 4 bases, and 13 bases lay between the germline ends. There are 16 residues in the CDR3. This CDR3 is CASSQDYRQPGNTIYF. The CDR3, as DNA: TGCGCCAGCAGCCAAGATTATAGACAGCCAGGAAACACCATATATTTT.

The genes are TRBV5-4 and TRBJ2-2; TRBD1 might be the D (5 bases). V was cut by 4 bases and J by 7 bases, with 14 bases left in between. The germline CDR1 and CDR2 sequences are SGHNT and YYREEE (reference sequence). This CDR3 region has 14 residues. The CDR3 nucleotides are TGTGCCAGCAGCATAAGGGGTACAGGCGGGGAGCTGTTTTTT. Amino acids: CASSIRGTGGELFF.

The CDR3 is CASSPLNQETQYF. The CDR3 DNA sequence: TGTGCCAGCAGCCCCCTGAACCAAGAGACCCAGTACTTC. V usage is TRBV9 and J usage is TRBJ2-5; D unresolved. CDR3 length: 13 residues. Germline CDR1 is SGDLS and CDR2 is YYNGEE. V shed 4 bases and J shed 0 bases, with 7 bases lying between them.